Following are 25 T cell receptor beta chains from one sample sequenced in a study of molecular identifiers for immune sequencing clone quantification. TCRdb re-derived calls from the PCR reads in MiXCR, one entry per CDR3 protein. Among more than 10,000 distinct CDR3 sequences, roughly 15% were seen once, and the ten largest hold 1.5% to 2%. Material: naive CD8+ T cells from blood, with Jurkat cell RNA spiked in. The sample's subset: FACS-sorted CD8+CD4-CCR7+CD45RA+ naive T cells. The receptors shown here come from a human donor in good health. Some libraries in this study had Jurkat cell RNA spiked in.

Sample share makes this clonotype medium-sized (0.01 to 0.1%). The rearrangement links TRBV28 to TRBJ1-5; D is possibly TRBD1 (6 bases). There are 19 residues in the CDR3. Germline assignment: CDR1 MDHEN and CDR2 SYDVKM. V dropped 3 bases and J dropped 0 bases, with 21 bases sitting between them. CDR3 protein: CASSFRYMDSKHSNQPQHF. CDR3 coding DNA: TGTGCCAGCAGTTTTAGGTATATGGACAGCAAACATAGCAATCAGCCCCAGCATTTT.

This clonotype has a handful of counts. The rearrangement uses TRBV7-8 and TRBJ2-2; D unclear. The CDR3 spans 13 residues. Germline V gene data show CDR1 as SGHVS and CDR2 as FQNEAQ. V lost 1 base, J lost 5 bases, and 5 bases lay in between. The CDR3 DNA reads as TGTGCCAGCAGCTTAGGATGGACCGGGGAGCTGTTTTTT. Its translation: CASSLGWTGELFF.

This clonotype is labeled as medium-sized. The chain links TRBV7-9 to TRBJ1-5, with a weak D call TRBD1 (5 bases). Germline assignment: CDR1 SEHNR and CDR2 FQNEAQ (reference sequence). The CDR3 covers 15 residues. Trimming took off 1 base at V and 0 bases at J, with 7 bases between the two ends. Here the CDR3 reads CASSLVGVSNQPQHF. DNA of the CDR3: TGTGCCAGCAGCTTAGTAGGGGTTAGCAATCAGCCCCAGCATTTT. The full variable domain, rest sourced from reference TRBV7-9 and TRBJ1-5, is DTGVSQNPRHKITKRGQNVTFRCDPISEHNRLYWYRQTLGQGPEFLTYFQNEAQLEKSRLLSDRFSAERPKGSFSTLEIQRTEQGDSAMYLCASSLVGVSNQPQHFGDGTRLSIL.

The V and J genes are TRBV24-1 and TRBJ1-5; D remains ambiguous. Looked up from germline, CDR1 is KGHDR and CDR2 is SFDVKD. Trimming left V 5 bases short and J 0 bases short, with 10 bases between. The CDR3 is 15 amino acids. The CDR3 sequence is CATSGSRYSNQPQHF. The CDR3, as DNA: TGTGCCACCAGTGGGAGCCGGTATAGCAATCAGCCCCAGCATTTT.

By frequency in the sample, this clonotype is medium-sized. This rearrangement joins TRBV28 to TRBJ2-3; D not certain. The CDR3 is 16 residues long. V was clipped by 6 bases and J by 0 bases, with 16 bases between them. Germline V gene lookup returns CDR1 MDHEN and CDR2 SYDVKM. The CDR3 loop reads CASREFTSSSTDTQYF. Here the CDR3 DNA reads TGTGCCAGCAGGGAATTTACATCGTCTAGCACAGATACGCAGTATTTT.

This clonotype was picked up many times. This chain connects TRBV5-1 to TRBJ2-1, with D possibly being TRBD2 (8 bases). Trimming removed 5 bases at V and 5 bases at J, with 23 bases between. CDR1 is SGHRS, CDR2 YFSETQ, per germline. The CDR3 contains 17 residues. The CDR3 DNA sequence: TGCGCCAGCAGTTGGTTGGGGTCGGGAGGGGGCCACAATGAGCAGTTCTTC. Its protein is CASSWLGSGGGHNEQFF.

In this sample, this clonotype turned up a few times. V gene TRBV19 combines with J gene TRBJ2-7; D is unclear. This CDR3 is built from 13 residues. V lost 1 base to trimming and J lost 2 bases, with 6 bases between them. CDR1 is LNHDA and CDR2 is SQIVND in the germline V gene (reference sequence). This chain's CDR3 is CASSIGGAYEQYF. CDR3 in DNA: TGTGCCAGTAGTATAGGAGGTGCCTACGAGCAGTACTTC.

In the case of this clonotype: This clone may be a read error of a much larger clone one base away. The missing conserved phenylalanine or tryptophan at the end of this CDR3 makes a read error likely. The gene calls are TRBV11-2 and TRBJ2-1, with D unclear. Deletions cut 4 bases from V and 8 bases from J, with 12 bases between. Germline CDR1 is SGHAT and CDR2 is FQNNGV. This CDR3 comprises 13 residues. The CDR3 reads CASSSLSWDEQFI. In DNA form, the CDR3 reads TGTGCCAGCAGCTCCCTGTCATGGGATGAGCAGTTCATC.

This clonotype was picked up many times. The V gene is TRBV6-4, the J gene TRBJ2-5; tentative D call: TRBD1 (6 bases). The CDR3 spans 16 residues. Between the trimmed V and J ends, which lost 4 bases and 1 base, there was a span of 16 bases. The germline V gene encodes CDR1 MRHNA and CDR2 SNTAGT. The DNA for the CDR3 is TGTGCCAGCAGTGTCCCCACTGACAGGCTCCAAGAGACCCAGTACTTC. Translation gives CASSVPTDRLQETQYF.

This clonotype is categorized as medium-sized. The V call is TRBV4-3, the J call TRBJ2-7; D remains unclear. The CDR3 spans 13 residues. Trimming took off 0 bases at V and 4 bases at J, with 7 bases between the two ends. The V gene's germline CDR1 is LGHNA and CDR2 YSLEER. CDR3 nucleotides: TGCGCCAGCAGCCAAGATCAAGGTTACGAGCAGTACTTC. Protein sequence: CASSQDQGYEQYF.

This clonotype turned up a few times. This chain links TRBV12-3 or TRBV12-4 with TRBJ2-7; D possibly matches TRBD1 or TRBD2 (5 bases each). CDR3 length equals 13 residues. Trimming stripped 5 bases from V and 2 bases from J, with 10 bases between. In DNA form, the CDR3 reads TGTGCCAGCAGTCCAGTGGGACCCTACGAGCAGTACTTC. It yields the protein CASSPVGPYEQYF.

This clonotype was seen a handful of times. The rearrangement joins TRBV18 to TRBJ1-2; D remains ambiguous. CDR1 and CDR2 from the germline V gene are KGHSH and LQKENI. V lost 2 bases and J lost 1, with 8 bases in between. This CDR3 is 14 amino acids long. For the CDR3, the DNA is TGTGCCAGCTCACCATCCGGAGTTAACTATGGCTACACCTTC. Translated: CASSPSGVNYGYTF.

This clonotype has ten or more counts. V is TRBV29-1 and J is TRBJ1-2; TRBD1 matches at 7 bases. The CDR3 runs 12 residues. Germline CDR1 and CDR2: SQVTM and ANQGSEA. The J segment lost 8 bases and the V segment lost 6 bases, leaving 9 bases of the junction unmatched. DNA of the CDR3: TGCAGCGTAGCCGACAGGGATGGCGGCTACACCTTC. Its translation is CSVADRDGGYTF.

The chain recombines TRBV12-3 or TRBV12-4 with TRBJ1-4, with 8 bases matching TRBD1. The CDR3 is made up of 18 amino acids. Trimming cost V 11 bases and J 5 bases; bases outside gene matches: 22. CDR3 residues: CAGASGRGRAPTNEKLFF. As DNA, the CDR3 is TGTGCCGGCGCTTCGGGCAGGGGGCGAGCCCCCACAAATGAAAAACTGTTTTTT.

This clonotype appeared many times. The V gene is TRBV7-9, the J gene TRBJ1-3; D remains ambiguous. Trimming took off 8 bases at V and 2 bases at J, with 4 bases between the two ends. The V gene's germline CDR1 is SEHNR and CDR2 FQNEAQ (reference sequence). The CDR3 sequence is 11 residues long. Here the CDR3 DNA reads TGTGCCAGCGGAACTGGAAACACCATATATTTT. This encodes CASGTGNTIYF.

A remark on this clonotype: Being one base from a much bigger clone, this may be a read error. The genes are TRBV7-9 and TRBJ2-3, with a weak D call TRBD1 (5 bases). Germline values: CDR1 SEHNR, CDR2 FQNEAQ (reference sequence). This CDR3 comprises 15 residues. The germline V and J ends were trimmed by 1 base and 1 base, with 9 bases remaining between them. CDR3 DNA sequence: TGTGCCAGCAGCTTAGGTGGGGCTGGCACAGATACGCAGTATTTT. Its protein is CASSLGGAGTDTQYF. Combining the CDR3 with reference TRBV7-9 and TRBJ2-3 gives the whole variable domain DTGVSQNPRHKITKRGQNVTFRCDPISEHNRLYWYRQTLGQGPEFLTYFQNEAQLEKSRLLSDRFSAERPKGSFSTLEIQRTEQGDSAMYLCASSLGGAGTDTQYFGPGTRLTVL.

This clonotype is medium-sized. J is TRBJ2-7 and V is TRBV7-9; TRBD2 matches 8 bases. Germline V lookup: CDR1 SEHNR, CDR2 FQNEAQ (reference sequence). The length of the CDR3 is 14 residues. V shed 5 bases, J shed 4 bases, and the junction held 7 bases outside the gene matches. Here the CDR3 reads CASSRAGVLYEQYF. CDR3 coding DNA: TGTGCCAGCAGCCGAGCGGGAGTGTTGTACGAGCAGTACTTC.

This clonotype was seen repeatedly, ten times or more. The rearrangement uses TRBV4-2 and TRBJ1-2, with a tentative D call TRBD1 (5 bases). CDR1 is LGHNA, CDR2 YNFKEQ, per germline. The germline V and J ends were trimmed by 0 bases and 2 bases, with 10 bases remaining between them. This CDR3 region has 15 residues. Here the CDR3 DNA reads TGTGCCAGCAGCCAAGAAAAACAGGCCAACTATGGCTACACCTTC. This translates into CASSQEKQANYGYTF.

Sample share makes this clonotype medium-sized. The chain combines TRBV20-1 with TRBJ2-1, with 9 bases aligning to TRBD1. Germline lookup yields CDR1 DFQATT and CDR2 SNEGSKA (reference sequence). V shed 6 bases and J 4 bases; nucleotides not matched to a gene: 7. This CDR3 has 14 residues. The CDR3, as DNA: TGCAGTGCCGCACCGGGACAGGGATACAATGAGCAGTTCTTC. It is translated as CSAAPGQGYNEQFF.

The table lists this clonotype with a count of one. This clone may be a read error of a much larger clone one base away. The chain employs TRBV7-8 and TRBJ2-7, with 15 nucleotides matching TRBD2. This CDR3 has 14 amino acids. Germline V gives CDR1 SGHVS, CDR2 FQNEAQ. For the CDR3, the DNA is TGTGCCTGCAGCCCCGGGACTAGCGGGAGGGAGCAGTACTTC. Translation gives CACSPGTSGREQYF.

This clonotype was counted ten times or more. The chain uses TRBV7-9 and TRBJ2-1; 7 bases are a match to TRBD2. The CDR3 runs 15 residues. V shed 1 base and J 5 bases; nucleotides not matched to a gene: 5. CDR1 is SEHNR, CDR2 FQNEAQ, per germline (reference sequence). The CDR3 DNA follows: TGTGCCAGCAGCTTAGTCGGCGGGAGAGACAATGAGCAGTTCTTC. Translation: CASSLVGGRDNEQFF.

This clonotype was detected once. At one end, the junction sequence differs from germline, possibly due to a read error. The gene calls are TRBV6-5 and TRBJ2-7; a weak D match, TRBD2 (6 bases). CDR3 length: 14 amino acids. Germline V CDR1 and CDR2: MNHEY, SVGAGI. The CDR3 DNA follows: TGTGCCAGCAGTTACTTAGCGGATTCCTACGAGCGGTACTTC. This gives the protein CASSYLADSYERYF.

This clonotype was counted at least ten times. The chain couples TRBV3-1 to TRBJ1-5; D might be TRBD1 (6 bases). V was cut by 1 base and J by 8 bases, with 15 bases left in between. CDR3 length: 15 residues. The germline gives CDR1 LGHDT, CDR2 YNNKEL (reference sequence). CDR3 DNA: TGTGCCAGCAGCCAAGGGTCAGGGGACTTCGAGCCCCAGCATTTT. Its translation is CASSQGSGDFEPQHF.

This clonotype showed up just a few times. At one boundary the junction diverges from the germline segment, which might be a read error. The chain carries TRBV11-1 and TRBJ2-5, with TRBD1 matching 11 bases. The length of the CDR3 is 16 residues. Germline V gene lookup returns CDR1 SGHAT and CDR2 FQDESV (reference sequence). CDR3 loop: CASSSTGTGGGETRYF. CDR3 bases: TGTGCCAGCAGTTCGACCGGGACAGGGGGAGGAGAGACCCGGTACTTC.

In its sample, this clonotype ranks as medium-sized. The CDR3 sequence: CASSSDAGGWGNQPQHF. The CDR3 coding sequence is TGTGCCAGCAGTTCCGATGCGGGGGGATGGGGTAATCAGCCCCAGCATTTT. J is TRBJ1-5 and V is TRBV28; D is perhaps TRBD1 (5 bases). The CDR3 has 17 amino acids. V shed 4 bases and J shed 4 bases, with 20 bases lying between them. Per germline, CDR1 MDHEN and CDR2 SYDVKM. The full variable domain, completed using reference TRBV28 and TRBJ1-5, is DVKVTQSSRYLVKRTGEKVFLECVQDMDHENMFWYRQDPGLGLRLIYFSYDVKMKEKGDIPEGYSVSREKKERFSLILESASTNQTSMYLCASSSDAGGWGNQPQHFGDGTRLSIL.